This T cell receptor (beta chain) was sequenced during a study of OX40 agonist ivuxolimab in advanced cancers. Turning to the study itself: Patients were given ivuxolimab, an antibody that agonizes OX40 (CD134). Whole-study findings and limits: Low levels of normalized T-cell clonal expansion also appeared in some nonresponders. The average count of expanded clones was higher among CD8+ T cells than among CD4+.

Assay: immunoSEQ multiplex PCR; the TCRdb copy retains only in-frame clones and omits some. The data hold roughly 90,000 clones, with 91% observed a single time. To note about this clone: Its antigen is still unknown.

The starting material was CD4+ or CD8+ T cells sorted from blood, obtained in a trial of the OX40 agonist ivuxolimab. The sequence came from an adult with an advanced solid tumor such as melanoma, head and neck, liver or kidney cancer.

The CDR3 DNA reads TGTGCCAGCAGCCCCTGGACAGGGAGCTATGGCTACACCTTC. Translated: CASSPWTGSYGYTF. The V call is TRBV5-5, the J call TRBJ1-2; 8 nucleotides match TRBD1. Germline V CDR1 and CDR2: SGHKS, YYEKEE (reference sequence). The CDR3 has 14 residues. With 4 bases clipped from V and 4 bases from J, the junction kept 6 bases outside the gene matches. Supplemented by reference TRBV5-5 and TRBJ1-2, the full variable domain reads DAGVTQSPTHLIKTRGQQVTLRCSPISGHKSVSWYQQVLGQGPQFIFQYYEKEERGRGNFPDRFSARQFPNYSSELNVNALLLGDSALYLCASSPWTGSYGYTFGSGTRLTVV.